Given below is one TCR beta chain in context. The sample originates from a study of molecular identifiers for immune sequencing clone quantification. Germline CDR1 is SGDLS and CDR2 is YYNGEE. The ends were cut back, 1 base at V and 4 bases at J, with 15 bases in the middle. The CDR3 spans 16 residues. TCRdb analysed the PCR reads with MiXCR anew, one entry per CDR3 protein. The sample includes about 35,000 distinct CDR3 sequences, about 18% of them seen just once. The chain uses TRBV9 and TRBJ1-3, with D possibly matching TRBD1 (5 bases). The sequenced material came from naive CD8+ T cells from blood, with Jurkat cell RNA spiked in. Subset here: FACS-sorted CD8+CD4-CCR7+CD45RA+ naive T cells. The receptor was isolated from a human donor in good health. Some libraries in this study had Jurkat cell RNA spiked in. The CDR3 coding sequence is TGTGCCAGCAGCGTAAGGCAGGGAGCCACCGGAAACACCATATATTTT. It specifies CASSVRQGATGNTIYF. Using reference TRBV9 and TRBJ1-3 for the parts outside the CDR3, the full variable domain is DSGVTQTPKHLITATGQRVTLRCSPRSGDLSVYWYQQSLDQGLQFLIQYYNGEERAKGNILERFSAQQFPDLHSELNLSSLELGDSALYFCASSVRQGATGNTIYFGEGSWLTVV.